The 14 T cell receptor beta chains reported below all come from one sample, sequenced in a study of monozygotic twins with cystic fibrosis. Assay used: immunoSEQ multiplex PCR; TCRdb lists only in-frame clones, some missing. Here the sample spans over 30,000 clones, roughly 66% being singletons. The sample comprised blood. The origin of the receptors is a girl aged 10-17 years with cystic fibrosis.

The genes are TRBV4-1 and TRBJ2-1; 10 bases line up with TRBD1. The germline CDR1 and CDR2 sequences are MGHRA and YSYEKL. Losses at the gene ends were 4 bases for V and 9 bases for J; bases not matched to a gene: 12. This CDR3 contains 16 residues. CDR3 region: CASSLMTGGGRGEQFF. The CDR3 nucleotides read TGCGCCAGCAGCCTCATGACAGGGGGCGGGCGAGGTGAGCAGTTCTTC.

V is TRBV12-5 and J is TRBJ1-1; D remains ambiguous. The germline gives CDR1 LGHNT, CDR2 FRNRAP. The CDR3 has 12 residues. Trimming shortened V by 2 bases and J by 1 base, and 2 bases separated the two germline ends. In DNA form, the CDR3 reads TGTGCTAGTGGTTTGTGGAACACTGAAGCTTTCTTT. Amino acid sequence: CASGLWNTEAFF. The variable domain in full, with the rest retrieved from reference TRBV12-5 and TRBJ1-1, is DARVTQTPRHKVTEMGQEVTMRCQPILGHNTVFWYRQTMMQGLELLAYFRNRAPLDDSGMPKDRFSAEMPDATLATLKIQPSEPRDSAVYFCASGLWNTEAFFGQGTRLTVV.

This clone appeared a few times. The chain carries TRBV6-6 and TRBJ1-1, with TRBD1 identical over 7 bases. Unmatched junction bases numbered 2, after V lost 0 bases and J lost 1 base. Looked up from germline, CDR1 is MNHNY and CDR2 is SVGAGI (reference sequence). The CDR3 is 15 residues long. CDR3 sequence (DNA): TGTGCCAGCAGTTACTCGAGACAGGGGAACACTGAAGCTTTCTTT. This codes for CASSYSRQGNTEAFF.

V usage is TRBV4-1 and J usage is TRBJ2-1; TRBD2 matches 15 bases. V lost 3 bases to trimming and J lost 9 bases; unmatched junction nucleotides: 3. Germline lookup yields CDR1 MGHRA and CDR2 YSYEKL. The CDR3 contains 15 residues. CDR3 sequence: CASSQGLAGGGEQFF. The CDR3 DNA sequence: TGCGCCAGCAGCCAGGGACTAGCGGGAGGTGGTGAGCAGTTCTTC.

J is TRBJ2-5 and V is TRBV4-1; no definite D call. The CDR3 is made up of 15 amino acids. Trimming took off 1 base at V and 3 bases at J, with 12 bases between the two ends. The germline V gene has CDR1 MGHRA and CDR2 YSYEKL. The DNA of the CDR3 is TGCGCCAGCAGCCAAGGTGCCTCTAGGGAAGAGACCCAGTACTTC. Encoded protein: CASSQGASREETQYF.

This chain uses TRBV9 with TRBJ1-5; 8 bases are a match to TRBD1. CDR3 size: 14 residues. V shed 4 bases and J 6 bases; nucleotides not matched to a gene: 6. Germline-derived CDR1 and CDR2 are SGDLS and YYNGEE. The CDR3 nucleotides are TGTGCCAGCAGCCCCACAGGGGGGGGTCAGCCCCAGCATTTT. It encodes CASSPTGGGQPQHF.

The J gene is TRBJ2-1, the V gene TRBV9, with 11 bases aligning to TRBD2. The CDR3 is made up of 15 amino acids. CDR1 and CDR2 from the germline V gene are SGDLS and YYNGEE. V shed 3 bases and J 4 bases; nucleotides not matched to a gene: 3. This CDR3 is CASSAGLAGYNEQFF. The CDR3 region has the DNA TGTGCCAGCAGCGCTGGACTAGCGGGTTACAATGAGCAGTTCTTC. Looking up the rest from reference TRBV9 and TRBJ2-1 gives the full variable domain: DSGVTQTPKHLITATGQRVTLRCSPRSGDLSVYWYQQSLDQGLQFLIQYYNGEERAKGNILERFSAQQFPDLHSELNLSSLELGDSALYFCASSAGLAGYNEQFFGPGTRLTVL.

This chain links TRBV18 with TRBJ1-2; the D gene is possibly TRBD1 (5 bases). Germline loops: CDR1 KGHSH, CDR2 LQKENI. The length of the CDR3 is 12 residues. Trimming left V 8 bases short and J 4 bases short, with 11 bases between. The CDR3 DNA follows: TGTGCCAGCACCCCAGGGACCTATGGCTACACCTTC. Translating gives CASTPGTYGYTF. Drawing the rest from reference TRBV18 and TRBJ1-2, the complete variable domain is NAGVMQNPRHLVRRRGQEARLRCSPMKGHSHVYWYRQLPEEGLKFMVYLQKENIIDESGMPKERFSAEFPKEGPSILRIQQVVRGDSAAYFCASTPGTYGYTFGSGTRLTVV.

The CDR3 coding sequence is TGCAGTGCATACAGGGGCTATGGCTACACCTTC. This gives the protein CSAYRGYGYTF. The rearrangement joins TRBV20-1 to TRBJ1-2; 7 bases are shared with TRBD1. Germline-derived CDR1 and CDR2 are DFQATT and SNEGSKA (reference sequence). After removal of 6 bases from V and 4 bases from J, the junction contained 2 bases not matched to a gene. There are 11 residues in the CDR3.

V is TRBV9 and J is TRBJ2-2; D is perhaps TRBD2 (5 bases). V was cut by 2 bases and J by 1 base, with 12 bases left in between. CDR1 SGDLS and CDR2 YYNGEE come from the germline V gene. This CDR3 comprises 16 residues. The CDR3 DNA reads TGTGCCAGCAGCGTTGGGTCTAGCCTGAACACCGGGGAGCTGTTTTTT. Amino acids: CASSVGSSLNTGELFF.

There are a few counts of this clone. The J gene is TRBJ1-2, the V gene TRBV2, with a weak D call TRBD1 (6 bases). Germline V gene lookup returns CDR1 SNHLY and CDR2 FYNNEI. V was trimmed by 2 bases and J by 0 bases, leaving 10 bases between them. This CDR3 contains 15 residues. The CDR3 nucleotides read TGTGCCAGCAGTGAAAACAGGGCAGCTAACTATGGCTACACCTTC. This encodes CASSENRAANYGYTF.

V usage is TRBV30 and J usage is TRBJ2-7, with D uncertain. Germline V CDR1 and CDR2: GTSNPN, SVGIG (reference sequence). Trimming removed 0 bases at V and 5 bases at J, with 8 bases between. The CDR3 spans 12 residues. This CDR3 is CAWSVGFHEQYF. CDR3 coding DNA: TGTGCCTGGAGTGTCGGCTTCCACGAGCAGTACTTC.

V is TRBV5-1 and J is TRBJ2-5, with D possibly TRBD1 on 6 matching bases. The germline V gene encodes CDR1 SGHRS and CDR2 YFSETQ. This CDR3 contains 14 residues. V lost 5 bases, J lost 1 base, and 12 bases lay in between. CDR3 loop: CASSPRGLQETQYF. The CDR3 bases are TGCGCCAGCAGTCCCAGGGGCCTCCAAGAGACCCAGTACTTC. Combining the CDR3 with reference TRBV5-1 and TRBJ2-5 gives the whole variable domain KAGVTQTPRYLIKTRGQQVTLSCSPISGHRSVSWYQQTPGQGLQFLFEYFSETQRNKGNFPGRFSGRQFSNSRSEMNVSTLELGDSALYLCASSPRGLQETQYFGPGTRLLVL.

The chain carries TRBV7-6 and TRBJ2-1; D is perhaps TRBD2 (6 bases). CDR3 length: 15 amino acids. The ends were cut back, 1 base at V and 4 bases at J, with 11 bases in the middle. CDR1 is SGHVS, CDR2 FNYEAQ, per germline. CDR3 region: CASSLGRGPYNEQFF. The CDR3 nucleotides are TGTGCCAGCAGCTTAGGGCGGGGCCCTTACAATGAGCAGTTCTTC.